Shown below are 17 T cell receptor beta chains from a single sample sequenced in a study of blood T cells in healthy people across ages. A second roughly 7 to 11 cycle PCR used barcoded and J-beta primers. MiXCR was run by TCRdb on the 5' RACE reads, yielding one entry per CDR3 protein. The data contain about 1.5 million distinct CDR3 sequences, approximately 43% of them singletons. What was sequenced was blood. The receptors originated from a woman aged 18-29 years in good health.

V usage is TRBV27 and J usage is TRBJ2-4; 7 nucleotides agree with TRBD2. The J call is doubtful: the DNA matches TRBJ2-7 better. The CDR3 runs 16 residues. Germline CDR1 is MNHEY and CDR2 is SMNVEV (reference sequence). Here the CDR3 DNA reads TGTGCCAGCACCACAGAGGCGGGAGTCCCGTTCTACGAGCAGTACTTC. Its translation: CASTTEAGVPFYEQYF.

The table lists this clonotype with a few counts. The chain has TRBV29-1 and TRBJ2-1, with D perhaps TRBD1 or TRBD2 (5 bases each). CDR3 length equals 15 residues. Deletions cut 6 bases from V and 4 bases from J, with 19 bases between. The V gene's germline CDR1 is SQVTM and CDR2 ANQGSEA. The CDR3 DNA sequence: TGCAGCGTGAGGGGTTCAGTAACCTCTTACAATGAGCAGTTCTTC. Encoded protein: CSVRGSVTSYNEQFF.

This clonotype was counted only a few times. The rearrangement uses TRBV6-1 and TRBJ1-5; TRBD1 aligns across 7 bases. The length of the CDR3 is 15 residues. Germline CDR1 and CDR2: MNHNS and SASEGT. The V and J ends lost 4 bases and 3 bases, in that order; junction bases with no gene match: 6. The CDR3 sequence: CASSVEGQTNQPQHF. The CDR3, as DNA: TGTGCCAGCAGTGTTGAGGGACAGACCAATCAGCCCCAGCATTTT.

This clonotype has only a few counts. The rearrangement joins TRBV7-9 to TRBJ2-1, with 15 bases fitting TRBD2. Germline CDR1 SEHNR, CDR2 FQNEAQ (reference sequence). With 5 bases clipped from V and 0 bases from J, the junction kept 5 bases outside the gene matches. The CDR3 totals 18 residues. This chain's CDR3 is CASSQPGLAGGSYNEQFF. Here the CDR3 DNA reads TGTGCCAGCAGCCAACCGGGACTAGCGGGAGGCTCCTACAATGAGCAGTTCTTC.

This clonotype showed up just once. This chain links TRBV2 with TRBJ1-2, with TRBD1 matching 8 bases. The CDR3 runs 16 residues. The junction had 15 bases not matched to a gene; V was cut back by 6 bases and J by 6 bases. The V gene's germline CDR1 is SNHLY and CDR2 FYNNEI. This chain's CDR3 is CASSENLAGGLNGYTF. CDR3 nucleotides: TGTGCCAGCAGCGAAAATCTGGCAGGGGGCTTGAATGGCTACACCTTC.

The V gene is TRBV4-3, the J gene TRBJ1-6, with unresolved D. V was pared by 0 bases and J by 7 bases, with 7 bases between. The CDR3 consists of 14 residues. Germline lookup yields CDR1 LGHNA and CDR2 YSLEER. The CDR3 DNA is TGCGCCAGCAGCCAAGATCTGGAAAATTCACCCCTCCACTTT. This codes for CASSQDLENSPLHF.

The chain combines TRBV29-1 with TRBJ2-1; 11 positions agree with TRBD2. Looked up from germline, CDR1 is SQVTM and CDR2 is ANQGSEA. Trimming at V came to 6 bases and at J to 5 bases, leaving 6 bases not matched to a gene. The CDR3 extends over 14 amino acids. The CDR3 is CSVSGTSGHNEQFF. The CDR3 DNA is TGCAGCGTATCCGGGACTAGCGGACACAATGAGCAGTTCTTC.

In DNA form, the CDR3 reads TGCAGCGTTGACCGGGGAGGGAACACTGAAGCTTTCTTT. Translated, it gives CSVDRGGNTEAFF. The chain joins TRBV29-1 to TRBJ1-1; no clear D gene. The CDR3 sequence is 13 residues long. CDR1 is SQVTM, CDR2 ANQGSEA, per germline. V gave up 3 bases and J gave up 1 base, with 9 bases separating them.

This clonotype turned up a few times. The chain links TRBV6-5 to TRBJ2-1; TRBD1 might be the D (6 bases). The CDR3 extends over 15 amino acids. The V end was cut by 2 bases, the J end by 5 bases, with 13 bases between. Germline-derived CDR1 and CDR2 are MNHEY and SVGAGI. The DNA for the CDR3 is TGTGCCAGCAGTTACGCAGGACAGCTAAACAATGAGCAGTTCTTC. This translates into CASSYAGQLNNEQFF.

This clonotype was found a few times. This chain connects TRBV30 to TRBJ1-2; TRBD1 matches at 9 bases. V gave up 6 bases and J gave up 7 bases; unmatched junction bases: 3. This CDR3 spans 11 amino acids. Germline V gene data show CDR1 as GTSNPN and CDR2 as SVGIG (reference sequence). The CDR3 loop reads CACGTGCGYTF. The DNA of the CDR3 is TGTGCCTGCGGGACAGGGTGTGGCTACACCTTC.

The rearrangement joins TRBV7-2 to TRBJ2-2; 7 bases map to TRBD2. V dropped 5 bases and J dropped 1; count of bases not matched to a gene: 4. This CDR3 contains 15 residues. Per germline, CDR1 SGHTA and CDR2 FQGNSA. DNA of the CDR3: TGTGCCAGCAGCATCGCTAGCGGGAACACCGGGGAGCTGTTTTTT. The encoded protein is CASSIASGNTGELFF.

The V and J genes are TRBV10-3 and TRBJ2-5; tentatively, D is TRBD2 (6 bases). CDR3 length equals 12 residues. Per germline, CDR1 ENHRY and CDR2 SYGVKD. V shed 10 bases and J shed 5 bases, with 14 bases lying between them. The CDR3 DNA sequence: TGTGCCACAACGGGGGATTGGGAGACCCAGTACTTC. This codes for CATTGDWETQYF.

This clonotype was recorded a few times. The V and J genes are TRBV20-1 and TRBJ1-4, with 12 bases lining up with TRBD1. Looked up from germline, CDR1 is DFQATT and CDR2 is SNEGSKA (reference sequence). J lost 2 bases, V lost 6 bases, and 4 bases had no gene match. CDR3 length: 15 amino acids. This CDR3 reads CSARDRGHTNEKLFF. The CDR3 nucleotides read TGCAGTGCCAGGGACAGGGGGCACACTAATGAAAAACTGTTTTTT.

This clonotype was seen only once. The rearrangement links TRBV5-1 to TRBJ1-2; 9 bases map to TRBD1. Trimming at V came to 4 bases and at J to 8 bases, leaving 15 bases not matched to a gene. This CDR3 is 16 amino acids long. CDR1 is SGHRS, CDR2 YFSETQ, per germline. In DNA form, the CDR3 reads TGCGCCAGCAGCCAGACAACCGGGACAGGGTTTGGAGGCTACACCTTC. It specifies CASSQTTGTGFGGYTF.

The chain has TRBV6-2 or TRBV6-3 and TRBJ2-7; no clear D gene. Trimming took 7 bases from V and 2 from J, leaving 18 bases between them. CDR3 length equals 15 residues. The germline V gene has CDR1 MNHEY and CDR2 SVGEGT. The CDR3 protein is CASTQELRPPYEQYF. CDR3 in DNA: TGTGCCAGCACCCAGGAACTTAGACCTCCCTACGAGCAGTACTTC.

The genes are TRBV20-1 and TRBJ1-5, with D perhaps TRBD1 (5 bases). Germline values: CDR1 DFQATT, CDR2 SNEGSKA (reference sequence). This CDR3 has 13 residues. With 4 bases removed from V and 2 bases from J, the gap between germline ends came to 9 bases. The CDR3 is CSAIAGGNQPQHF. The CDR3 nucleotides read TGCAGTGCTATCGCGGGGGGCAATCAGCCCCAGCATTTT.

This clonotype was picked up a small number of times. The V gene is TRBV27, the J gene TRBJ2-3; 11 bases are a match to TRBD2. The germline V gene encodes CDR1 MNHEY and CDR2 SMNVEV (reference sequence). The CDR3 runs 17 residues. V was pared by 5 bases and J by 5 bases, with 12 bases of the junction left unmatched. The CDR3, as DNA: TGTGCCAGCAGTGTGACTAGCGGGAAGCCTCAGGGAGATACGCAGTATTTT. It translates to CASSVTSGKPQGDTQYF.